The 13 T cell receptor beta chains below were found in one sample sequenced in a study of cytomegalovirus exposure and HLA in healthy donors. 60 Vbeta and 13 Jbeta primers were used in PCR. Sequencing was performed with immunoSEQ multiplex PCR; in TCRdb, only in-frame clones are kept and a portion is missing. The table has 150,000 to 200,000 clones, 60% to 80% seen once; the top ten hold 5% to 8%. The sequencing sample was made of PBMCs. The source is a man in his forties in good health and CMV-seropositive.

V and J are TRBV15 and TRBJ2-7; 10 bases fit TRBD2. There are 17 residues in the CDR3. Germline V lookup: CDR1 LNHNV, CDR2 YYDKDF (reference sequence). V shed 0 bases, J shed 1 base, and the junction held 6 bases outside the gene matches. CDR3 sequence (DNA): TGTGCCACCAGCAGAGATCGCGGACTAGCGGAGTCCTACGAGCAGTACTTC. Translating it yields CATSRDRGLAESYEQYF.

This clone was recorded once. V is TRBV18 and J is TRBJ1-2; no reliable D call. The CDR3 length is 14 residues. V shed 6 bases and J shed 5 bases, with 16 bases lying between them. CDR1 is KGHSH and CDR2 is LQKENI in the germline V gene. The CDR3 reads CASSNAGVGYGYTF. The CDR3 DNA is TGTGCCAGCTCGAACGCCGGGGTGGGATATGGCTACACCTTC.

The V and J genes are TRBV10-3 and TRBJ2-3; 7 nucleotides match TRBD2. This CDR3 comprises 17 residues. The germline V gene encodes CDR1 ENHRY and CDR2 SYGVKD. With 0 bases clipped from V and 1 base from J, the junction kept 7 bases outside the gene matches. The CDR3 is CAISESIGGSGTDTQYF. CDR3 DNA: TGTGCCATCAGTGAGTCGATTGGCGGGAGCGGCACAGATACGCAGTATTTT.

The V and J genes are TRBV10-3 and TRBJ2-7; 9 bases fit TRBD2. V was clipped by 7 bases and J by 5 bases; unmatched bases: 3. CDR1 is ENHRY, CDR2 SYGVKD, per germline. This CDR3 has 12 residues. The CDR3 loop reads CAIKTSGDEQYF. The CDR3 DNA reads TGTGCCATCAAGACTAGCGGAGACGAGCAGTACTTC.

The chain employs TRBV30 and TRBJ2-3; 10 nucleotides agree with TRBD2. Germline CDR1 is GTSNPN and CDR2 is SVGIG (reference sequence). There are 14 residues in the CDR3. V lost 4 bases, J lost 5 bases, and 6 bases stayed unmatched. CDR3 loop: CAWKASGSLDTQYF. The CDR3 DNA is TGTGCCTGGAAGGCTAGCGGGAGTTTAGATACGCAGTATTTT. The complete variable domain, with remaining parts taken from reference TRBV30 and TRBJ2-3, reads SQTIHQWPATLVQPVGSPLSLECTVEGTSNPNLYWYRQAAGRGLQLLFYSVGIGQISSEVPQNLSASRPQDRQFILSSKKLLLSDSGFYLCAWKASGSLDTQYFGPGTRLTVL.

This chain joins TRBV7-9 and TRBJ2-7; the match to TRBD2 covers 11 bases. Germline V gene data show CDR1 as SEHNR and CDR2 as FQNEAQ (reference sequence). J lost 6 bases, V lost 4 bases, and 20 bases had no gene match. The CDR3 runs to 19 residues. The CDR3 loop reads CASSSGQGFLAGGGREQYF. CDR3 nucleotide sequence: TGTGCCAGCAGCTCGGGACAGGGATTTCTAGCGGGAGGAGGGCGCGAGCAGTACTTC.

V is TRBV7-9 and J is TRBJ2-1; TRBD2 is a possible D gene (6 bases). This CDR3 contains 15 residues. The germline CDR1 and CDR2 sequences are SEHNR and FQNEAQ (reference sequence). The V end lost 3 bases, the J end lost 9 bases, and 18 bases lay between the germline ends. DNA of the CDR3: TGTGCCAGCAGCTTTTCAGGGCCCTTGGGGGGTGAGCAGTTCTTC. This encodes CASSFSGPLGGEQFF.

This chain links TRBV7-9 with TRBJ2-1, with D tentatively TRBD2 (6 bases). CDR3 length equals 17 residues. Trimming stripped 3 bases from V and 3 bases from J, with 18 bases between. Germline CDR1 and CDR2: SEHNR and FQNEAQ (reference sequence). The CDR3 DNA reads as TGTGCCAGCAGCTTCGATGGGACTCCAGCCCGCTACAATGAGCAGTTCTTC. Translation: CASSFDGTPARYNEQFF.

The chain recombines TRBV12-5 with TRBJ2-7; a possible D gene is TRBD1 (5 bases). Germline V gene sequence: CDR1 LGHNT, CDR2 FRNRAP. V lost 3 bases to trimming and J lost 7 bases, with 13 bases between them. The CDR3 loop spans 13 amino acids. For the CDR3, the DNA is TGTGCTAGTGGTTTTGGGGCTCAGAGGGAGCAGTACTTC. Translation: CASGFGAQREQYF.

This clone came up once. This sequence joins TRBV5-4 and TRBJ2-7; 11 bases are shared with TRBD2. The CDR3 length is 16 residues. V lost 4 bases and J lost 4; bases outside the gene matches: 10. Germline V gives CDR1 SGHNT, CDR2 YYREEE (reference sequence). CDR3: CASSASGTSGIYEQYF. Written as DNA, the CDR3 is TGTGCCAGCAGCGCCTCCGGGACTAGCGGTATTTACGAGCAGTACTTC.

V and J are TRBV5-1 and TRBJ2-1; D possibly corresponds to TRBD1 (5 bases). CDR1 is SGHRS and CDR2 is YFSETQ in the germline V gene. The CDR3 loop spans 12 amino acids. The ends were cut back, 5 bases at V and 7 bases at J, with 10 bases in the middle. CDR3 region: CASSAPGNEQFF. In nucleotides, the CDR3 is TGCGCCAGCAGTGCCCCAGGGAATGAGCAGTTCTTC. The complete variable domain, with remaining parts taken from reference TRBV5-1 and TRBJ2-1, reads KAGVTQTPRYLIKTRGQQVTLSCSPISGHRSVSWYQQTPGQGLQFLFEYFSETQRNKGNFPGRFSGRQFSNSRSEMNVSTLELGDSALYLCASSAPGNEQFFGPGTRLTVL.

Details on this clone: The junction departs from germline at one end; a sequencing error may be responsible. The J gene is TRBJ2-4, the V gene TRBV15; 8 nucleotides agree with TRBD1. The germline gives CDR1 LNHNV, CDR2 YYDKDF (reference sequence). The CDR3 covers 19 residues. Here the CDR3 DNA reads TGTGCCACCAGCAGCGACCAGGGGGCACCACGCGGGGCCAAAAACAGTCAGTACTTC. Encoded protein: CATSSDQGAPRGAKNSQYF. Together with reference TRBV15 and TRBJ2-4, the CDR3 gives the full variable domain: DAMVIQNPRYQVTQFGKPVTLSCSQTLNHNVMYWYQQKSSQAPKLLFHYYDKDFNNEADTPDNFQSRRPNTSFCFLDIRSPGLGDTAMYLCATSSDQGAPRGAKNSQYFGAGTRLSVL.

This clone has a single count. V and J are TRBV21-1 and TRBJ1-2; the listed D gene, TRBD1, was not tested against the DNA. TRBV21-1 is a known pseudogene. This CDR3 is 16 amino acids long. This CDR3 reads CASSKGGRDNNYGYTF. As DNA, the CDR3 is TGTGCCAGCAGCAAAGGTGGCAGGGATAATAACTATGGCTACACCTTC.